This T cell receptor (beta chain) was recovered during a study of T cell responses to AZD1222 COVID-19 vaccine. Points from the study as a whole: Repertoire sampling was restricted to post-peak T cell response timepoints.

Measured with immunoSEQ multiplex PCR; TCRdb has only the in-frame clones, and not every one. The sample yields roughly 140,000 clones, approximately 89% seen once. Trimming pared 8 bases from V and 1 base from J, leaving 14 bases between. This CDR3 spans 14 amino acids. Germline-derived CDR1 and CDR2 are MNHEY and SVGAGI. A remark on this clone: Antigen: not known.

The sample was peripheral blood, taken on day 0 of AZD1222 vaccination. The TCR was taken from an adult in good health. The gene calls are TRBV6-5 and TRBJ1-1; no firm D call. The CDR3 spells CASRGGPSNTEAFF. The CDR3 DNA reads as TGTGCCAGCCGCGGTGGACCTTCGAACACTGAAGCTTTCTTT.